This TCR beta chain was recovered during a study of T cell clonotyping in hematopoietic cell transplantation. Study-wide findings and caveats: Pathologically expanded recipient clonotypes increased progressively from day 30 to day 180 as diversity fell. Without cell sorting, CD4 versus CD8 contributions remain unresolved. Higher Inverse Simpson Index values in graft donor and pretransplant recipient predicted broader posttransplant TCR diversity.

Germline-derived CDR1 and CDR2 are SGHVS and FQNEAQ. The CDR3 covers 17 residues. V trimming: 3 bases; J trimming: 0 bases; junction bases outside the gene matches: 8. Here immunoSEQ multiplex PCR was the method, and the copy in TCRdb shows in-frame clones only, minus some. This table has roughly 9,000 clones, 85% appearing once. Note on this clone: What it binds is unknown.

The gene calls are TRBV7-8 and TRBJ1-5; 7 nucleotides line up with TRBD1. The specimen was PBMCs, collected 180 days after allogeneic stem cell transplant. This clonotype originated in a female patient between 25 and 45 years old who had an allogeneic stem cell transplant, so the T cells may come from the graft donor. Some clones in this sample may be carry-over from other donors' samples. The DNA for the CDR3 is TGTGCCAGCAGCTTTCAATCCAGGGGGAGTAGCAATCAGCCCCAGCATTTT. Its protein product is CASSFQSRGSSNQPQHF.